This TCR beta chain came from a study of T-cell memory formation after mild COVID-19. Study-wide findings and caveats: Cross-reactive memory apparently joined, as some responding clones appeared in pre-infection memory. CD4+ contracting clones lay mainly in CM and EM, CD8+ ones in EMRA.

This CDR3 spans 14 amino acids. Trimming took 4 bases from V and 7 from J, leaving 14 bases between them. The germline V gene has CDR1 SGHTA and CDR2 FQGNSA. Comment on this clonotype: Its antigen remains unknown.

TCR alpha and TCR beta cDNA libraries carrying sample barcodes and UMIs were produced by 5'RACE using constant-segment primers. TCRdb recomputed calls from the 5' RACE reads with MiXCR, one row per CDR3 protein. This table holds 250,000 to 300,000 distinct CDR3 sequences, around 15% found once. Sequencing was done on a sample of PBMCs or a T cell subset sorted from them (not recorded which). The receptor was isolated from a man aged 18 to 35 who had mild COVID-19 (a few samples of this study predate the infection). Cell type and time point are not known. This rearrangement joins TRBV7-2 to TRBJ1-5; D not resolved. The CDR3 DNA reads as TGTGCCAGCAGCTCCGGGGTTATGAGCCAGCCCCAGCATTTT. Protein product: CASSSGVMSQPQHF.